Listed here are 4 T cell receptor beta chains from one sample, sequenced in a study of blood T cell repertoires in COVID-19 (dated by TCRdb to about 2020). Preparation of the library involved the immunoSEQ multiplex PCR assay. Not all clones reach the TCRdb copy of this immuneACCESS table, which keeps in-frame sequences only. Checked studies attribute under half of the gap to unresolved V genes and leave the rest unexplained. The sample records under 150,000 clones, almost 70% of which are singletons. The ten largest clones capture roughly 2% of the sample. Sequencing used peripheral blood. The source of these receptors is an older woman with acute or convalescent COVID-19.

V is TRBV27 and J is TRBJ2-7, with TRBD2 matching over 7 bases. Germline V CDR1 and CDR2: MNHEY, SMNVEV (reference sequence). The CDR3 is made up of 13 amino acids. V was clipped by 5 bases and J by 5 bases; unmatched bases: 6. DNA of the CDR3: TGTGCCAGCAGTCGGGTGCGGGGGAACGAGCAGTACTTC. Encoded protein: CASSRVRGNEQYF.

Here the CDR3 reads CASSYDRVREQFF. For the CDR3, the DNA is TGTGCCAGCAGTTACGACCGGGTCAGAGAGCAGTTCTTC. V and J are TRBV6-2 or TRBV6-3 and TRBJ2-1; no firm D call. The V gene lost 2 bases and the J gene lost 10 bases, with 12 bases spanning the gap. The CDR3 is 13 residues long. Germline CDR1 and CDR2: MNHEY and SVGEGT.

This chain links TRBV6-2 or TRBV6-3 with TRBJ1-1, with 7 nucleotides matching TRBD1. There are 14 residues in the CDR3. CDR1 and CDR2 from the germline V gene are MNHEY and SVGEGT. V lost 4 bases to trimming and J lost 1 base; unmatched junction nucleotides: 3. The CDR3, as DNA: TGTGCCAGCAGTTTATCAGGGGGGAACACTGAAGCTTTCTTT. Residues: CASSLSGGNTEAFF.

This chain links TRBV5-1 with TRBJ1-6; 8 bases agree with TRBD1. Trimming took 4 bases from V and 0 from J; bases not matched to a gene: 3. The CDR3 loop spans 16 amino acids. Germline loops: CDR1 SGHRS, CDR2 YFSETQ. CDR3: CASSDRGNSYNSPLHF. CDR3 nucleotides: TGCGCCAGCAGCGACAGGGGCAACTCCTATAATTCACCCCTCCACTTT.